The 16 T cell receptor beta chains presented below share a single source sample, sequenced in a study of control samples from healthy donors and cancer patients. Sequenced by immunoSEQ multiplex PCR; TCRdb stores in-frame clones only, minus some. Of roughly 83,000 clones in the sample, roughly four fifths were seen once. Specimen: blood. Receptor source: a woman aged 60-75 years in good health.

The chain uses TRBV11-2 and TRBJ2-3, with TRBD2 matching 10 bases. The germline V gene has CDR1 SGHAT and CDR2 FQNNGV. This CDR3 has 16 residues. V lost 1 base, J lost 1 base, and 2 bases stayed unmatched. The CDR3: CASSLVGTSGTDTQYF. In nucleotides, the CDR3 is TGTGCCAGCAGCTTAGTAGGGACTAGCGGCACAGATACGCAGTATTTT.

The chain couples TRBV4-3 to TRBJ1-2, with D perhaps matching TRBD1 (6 bases). Trimming removed 5 bases from V and 4 bases from J, with 17 bases in between. This CDR3 contains 15 residues. Germline values: CDR1 LGHNA, CDR2 YSLEER. The DNA of the CDR3 is TGCGCCAGCAGCTCTCAACCGGAGGGGGGCTATGGCTACACCTTC. It specifies CASSSQPEGGYGYTF.

This chain connects TRBV3-1 (or the pseudogene TRBV3-2) to TRBJ2-7, with TRBD2 identical over 7 bases. This CDR3 contains 15 residues. CDR1 and CDR2 (germline): LGHDT, YNNKEL (reference sequence). The junction had 8 bases not matched to a gene; V was cut back by 1 base and J by 5 bases. The CDR3 nucleotides read TGTGCCAGCAGCCAAGGTAGGACTAGGTCCCACGAGCAGTACTTC. Protein: CASSQGRTRSHEQYF.

Of note for this clone: Germline is not matched at one junction end, which may reflect a read error. V and J are TRBV10-2 and TRBJ1-2; 7 positions agree with TRBD1. CDR1 is WSHSY and CDR2 is SAAADI in the germline V gene. CDR3 length equals 13 residues. The CDR3 loop is CASRGTEFRLLSF. CDR3 sequence (DNA): TGCGCCAGCAGAGGGACAGAGTTTCGTTTGCTCTCCTTC.

V and J are TRBV28 and TRBJ2-3, with a weak D call TRBD2 (7 bases). The CDR3 has 15 residues. V was shortened by 6 bases and J by 0 bases, with 13 bases between the two germline ends. Germline CDR1 and CDR2: MDHEN and SYDVKM. Here the CDR3 reads CASSLGGGSTDTQYF. The CDR3 DNA reads as TGTGCCAGCAGCTTAGGGGGAGGGAGCACAGATACGCAGTATTTT.

J is TRBJ1-3 and V is TRBV19; D gene ambiguous. The length of the CDR3 is 16 residues. Germline CDR1 and CDR2: LNHDA and SQIVND (reference sequence). V was pared by 3 bases and J by 0 bases, with 12 bases between. The CDR3 DNA reads as TGTGCCAGTAGTATTATAGGTACCCGCTCTGGAAACACCATATATTTT. The encoded protein is CASSIIGTRSGNTIYF.

The chain recombines TRBV5-4 with TRBJ2-3, with a possible D match to TRBD2 (6 bases). V lost 0 bases to trimming and J lost 0 bases, with 11 bases between them. Germline-derived CDR1 and CDR2 are SGHNT and YYREEE (reference sequence). CDR3 size: 16 residues. CDR3 coding DNA: TGTGCCAGCAGCTTGGACGGTAGCGGTAGCACAGATACGCAGTATTTT. Translation: CASSLDGSGSTDTQYF. Looking up the rest from reference TRBV5-4 and TRBJ2-3 gives the full variable domain: ETGVTQSPTHLIKTRGQQVTLRCSSQSGHNTVSWYQQALGQGPQFIFQYYREEENGRGNFPPRFSGLQFPNYSSELNVNALELDDSALYLCASSLDGSGSTDTQYFGPGTRLTVL.

The gene calls are TRBV3-1 (or the pseudogene TRBV3-2) and TRBJ1-2; tentative D call: TRBD1 (5 bases). Germline CDR1 reads LGHDT; CDR2 reads YNNKEL (reference sequence). The CDR3 has 12 amino acids. V was trimmed by 4 bases and J by 4 bases, leaving 7 bases between them. Written as DNA, the CDR3 is TGTGCCAGCAGCCTGGGGGGCTATGGCTACACCTTC. Its protein is CASSLGGYGYTF.

The chain has TRBV18 and TRBJ1-3; 7 bases line up with TRBD1. The junction had 11 bases not matched to a gene; V was cut back by 1 base and J by 2 bases. This CDR3 has 18 amino acids. Germline V gives CDR1 KGHSH, CDR2 LQKENI. In DNA, the CDR3 is TGTGCCAGCTCACCACTAGAATCTGCTGGGACAGCTGGAAACACCATATATTTT. This codes for CASSPLESAGTAGNTIYF.

The chain has TRBV19 and TRBJ1-5, with TRBD1 as a possible D gene (5 bases). The ends were cut back, 3 bases at V and 3 bases at J, with 12 bases in the middle. CDR3 length: 15 amino acids. Germline lookup yields CDR1 LNHDA and CDR2 SQIVND (reference sequence). The CDR3 DNA reads TGTGCCAGTAGTATTTTGGGGACCTTCAATCAGCCCCAGCATTTT. It specifies CASSILGTFNQPQHF.

This clone was observed a single time. The chain combines TRBV4-2 with TRBJ2-1; a possible D gene is TRBD2 (5 bases). The CDR3 is 16 residues long. The germline V gene has CDR1 LGHNA and CDR2 YNFKEQ. Between the trimmed V and J ends, which lost 0 bases and 2 bases, there was a span of 11 bases. This CDR3 reads CASSQEVGATYNEQFF. The CDR3 DNA reads TGTGCCAGCAGCCAAGAGGTGGGAGCCACCTACAATGAGCAGTTCTTC.

The V call is TRBV29-1, the J call TRBJ1-2, with D perhaps TRBD1 (5 bases). CDR3 size: 12 residues. Per the germline V gene, CDR1 is SQVTM and CDR2 is ANQGSEA. V lost 3 bases, J lost 4 bases, and 9 bases lay in between. This CDR3 is CSVEGGGYGYTF. In DNA, the CDR3 is TGCAGCGTTGAGGGGGGTGGCTATGGCTACACCTTC. Full variable domain (outside the CDR3, taken from reference TRBV29-1 and TRBJ1-2): SAVISQKPSRDICQRGTSLTIQCQVDSQVTMMFWYRQQPGQSLTLIATANQGSEATYESGFVIDKFPISRPNLTFSTLTVSNMSPEDSSIYLCSVEGGGYGYTFGSGTRLTVV.

The chain joins TRBV19 to TRBJ2-2; 7 bases fit TRBD2. The trim removed 1 base at V and 4 bases at J, leaving 9 bases unmatched. The germline V gene has CDR1 LNHDA and CDR2 SQIVND (reference sequence). The CDR3 consists of 17 residues. The DNA for the CDR3 is TGTGCCAGTAGTATAGGGAGGGGACTACTAAGCACCGGGGAGCTGTTTTTT. This encodes CASSIGRGLLSTGELFF.

The sample holds one count of this clone. The rearrangement links TRBV20-1 to TRBJ1-6, with a weak D call TRBD1 (5 bases). V shed 3 bases and J shed 8 bases, with 5 bases lying between them. This CDR3 has 11 residues. In germline, CDR1 is DFQATT, CDR2 SNEGSKA (reference sequence). Written as DNA, the CDR3 is TGCAGTGCTAGGGGGGATTCACCCCTCCACTTT. This encodes CSARGDSPLHF.

The chain combines TRBV9 with TRBJ2-5; D may be TRBD1 (5 bases). The germline V gene encodes CDR1 SGDLS and CDR2 YYNGEE. V was clipped by 0 bases and J by 1 base, with 13 bases between them. The CDR3 consists of 16 residues. The CDR3 DNA is TGTGCCAGCAGCGTAGGGGGTGGGGCAGCCCAAGAGACCCAGTACTTC. Encoded protein: CASSVGGGAAQETQYF. The full variable domain, completed using reference TRBV9 and TRBJ2-5, is DSGVTQTPKHLITATGQRVTLRCSPRSGDLSVYWYQQSLDQGLQFLIQYYNGEERAKGNILERFSAQQFPDLHSELNLSSLELGDSALYFCASSVGGGAAQETQYFGPGTRLLVL.

The chain recombines TRBV5-1 with TRBJ2-2; maybe TRBD2 (5 bases). The V end lost 4 bases, the J end lost 4 bases, and 14 bases lay between the germline ends. Germline assignment: CDR1 SGHRS and CDR2 YFSETQ. This CDR3 spans 15 amino acids. The CDR3, as DNA: TGCGCCAGCAGCCCGGCCTCGGGGAGCACCGGGGAGCTGTTTTTT. This translates into CASSPASGSTGELFF.